Listed below are T cell receptor beta chains from one sample, sequenced in a study of blood T cell repertoires in COVID-19. Repertoires were generated with immunoSEQ multiplex PCR, while TCRdb's copy carries only in-frame clones and drops some. The table lists approximately 150,000 clones, approximately 90% of them singletons. The specimen sequenced was peripheral blood. The source is a human donor in a cohort sampled during active COVID-19. Each CDR3 is given with its conserved first and last residue. A D gene is named only where the DNA matches it firmly. Size is stated for part of the rows, as once, few or many counts, or as a class when the clone is expanded.

d_call: NA; cdr3_length: 14; v_call: TRBV6-5; clone_size: few; j_call: TRBJ2-2; cdr3_nt: TGTGCCAGCGTTGGAAGCGCGAACACCGGGGAGCTGTTTTTT; cdr3_aa: CASVGSANTGELFF
d_call: TRBD2; cdr3_length: 13; v_call: TRBV29-1; clone_size: NA; j_call: TRBJ2-7; cdr3_nt: TGCAGCGTTGAAGGTAGCGGGGGTTACGAGCAGTACTTC; cdr3_aa: CSVEGSGGYEQYF
d_call: NA; cdr3_length: 14; v_call: TRBV6-4; clone_size: NA; j_call: TRBJ1-5; cdr3_nt: TGTGCTGCAGAGTGGGGGCATCGCAATCAGCCCCAGCATTTT; cdr3_aa: CAAEWGHRNQPQHF
d_call: NA; cdr3_length: 12; v_call: TRBV6-2/TRBV6-3; clone_size: NA; j_call: TRBJ2-1; cdr3_nt: TGTGCCAGCAGTTTCCTAGGAAATGAGCAGTTCTTC; cdr3_aa: CASSFLGNEQFF
d_call: NA; cdr3_length: 14; v_call: TRBV14; clone_size: NA; j_call: TRBJ1-4; cdr3_nt: TGTGCCAGCAGACTGGGGGGAGCCGATGAAAAACTGTTTTTT; cdr3_aa: CASRLGGADEKLFF
d_call: TRBD1; cdr3_length: 16; v_call: TRBV3-1/TRBV3-2; clone_size: NA; j_call: TRBJ1-4; cdr3_nt: TGTGCCAGCAGCCAAGGTGCCGGGACAGGGAATGAAAAACTGTTTTTT; cdr3_aa: CASSQGAGTGNEKLFF
d_call: NA; cdr3_length: 14; v_call: TRBV27; clone_size: NA; j_call: TRBJ1-1; cdr3_nt: TGTGCCAGCAGCTATGGCCGCGGGACCACTGAAGCTTTCTTT; cdr3_aa: CASSYGRGTTEAFF
d_call: TRBD1; cdr3_length: 15; v_call: TRBV2; clone_size: NA; j_call: TRBJ1-4; cdr3_nt: TGTGCCAGCACTTCCGGGACAGGGACTAATGAAAAACTGTTTTTT; cdr3_aa: CASTSGTGTNEKLFF
d_call: NA; cdr3_length: 15; v_call: TRBV5-1; clone_size: NA; j_call: TRBJ1-4; cdr3_nt: TGCGCCAGCACAACACAGGGTCGGAATAATGAAAAACTGTTTTTT; cdr3_aa: CASTTQGRNNEKLFF
d_call: NA; cdr3_length: 19; v_call: TRBV11-2; clone_size: NA; j_call: TRBJ1-5; cdr3_nt: TGTGCCAGCAGCTTAGTTAGGGAAGGGGCAGGCGTTACCTATCAGCCCCAGCATTTT; cdr3_aa: CASSLVREGAGVTYQPQHF
d_call: NA; cdr3_length: 15; v_call: TRBV19; clone_size: NA; j_call: TRBJ1-5; cdr3_nt: TGTGCCAGTAGTTCGCAGACTTATAGCAATCAGCCCCAGCATTTT; cdr3_aa: CASSSQTYSNQPQHF
d_call: NA; cdr3_length: 14; v_call: TRBV30; clone_size: once; j_call: TRBJ2-2; cdr3_nt: TGTGCCTGGAGCCCCGGGAAGAACACCGGGGAGCTGTTTTTT; cdr3_aa: CAWSPGKNTGELFF
d_call: NA; cdr3_length: 14; v_call: TRBV6-2/TRBV6-3; clone_size: NA; j_call: TRBJ1-5; cdr3_nt: TGTGCCAGCAGCCCCTCGGGGGGAAATCAGCCCCAGCATTTT; cdr3_aa: CASSPSGGNQPQHF
d_call: NA; cdr3_length: 14; v_call: TRBV11-2; clone_size: NA; j_call: TRBJ1-1; cdr3_nt: TGTGCCAGCAGCCCCGGGACACAGAACACTGAAGCTTTCTTT; cdr3_aa: CASSPGTQNTEAFF